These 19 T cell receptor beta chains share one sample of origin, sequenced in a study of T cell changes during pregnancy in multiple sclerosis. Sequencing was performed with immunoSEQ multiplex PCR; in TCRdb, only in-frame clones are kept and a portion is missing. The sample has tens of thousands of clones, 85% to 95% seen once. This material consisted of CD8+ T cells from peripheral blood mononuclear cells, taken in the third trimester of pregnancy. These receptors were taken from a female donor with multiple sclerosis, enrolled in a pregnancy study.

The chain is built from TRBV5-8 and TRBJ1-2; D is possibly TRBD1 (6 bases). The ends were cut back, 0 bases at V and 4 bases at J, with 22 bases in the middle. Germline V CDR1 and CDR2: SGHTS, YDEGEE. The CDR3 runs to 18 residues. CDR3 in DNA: TGTGCCAGCAGCTTGGTCGGACAGTATGAGGTCAGATTCTATGGCTACACCTTC. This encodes CASSLVGQYEVRFYGYTF.

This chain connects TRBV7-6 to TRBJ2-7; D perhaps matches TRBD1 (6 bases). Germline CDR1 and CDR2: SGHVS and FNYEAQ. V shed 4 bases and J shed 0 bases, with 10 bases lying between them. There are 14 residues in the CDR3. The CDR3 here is CASSSETGSYEQYF. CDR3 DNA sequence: TGTGCCAGCAGCTCGGAGACAGGCTCCTACGAGCAGTACTTC.

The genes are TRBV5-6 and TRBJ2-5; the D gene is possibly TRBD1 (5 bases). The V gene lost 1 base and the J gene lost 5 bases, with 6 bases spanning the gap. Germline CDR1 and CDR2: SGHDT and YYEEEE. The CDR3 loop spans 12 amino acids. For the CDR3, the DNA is TGTGCCAGCAGCTTGAGGGGTGAGACCCAGTACTTC. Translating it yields CASSLRGETQYF.

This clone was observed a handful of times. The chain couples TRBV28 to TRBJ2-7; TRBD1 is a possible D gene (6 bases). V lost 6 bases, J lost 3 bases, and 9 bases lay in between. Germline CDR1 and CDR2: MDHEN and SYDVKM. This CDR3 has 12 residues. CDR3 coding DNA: TGTGCCAGCAGGGAAGGGGGCTACGAGCAGTACTTC. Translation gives CASREGGYEQYF.

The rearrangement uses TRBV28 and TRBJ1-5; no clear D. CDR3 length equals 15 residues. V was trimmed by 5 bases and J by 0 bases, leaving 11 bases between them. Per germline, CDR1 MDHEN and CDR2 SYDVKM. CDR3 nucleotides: TGTGCCAGCAGTCCCAGGACTTATAGCAATCAGCCCCAGCATTTT. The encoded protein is CASSPRTYSNQPQHF. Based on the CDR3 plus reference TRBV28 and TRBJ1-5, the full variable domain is DVKVTQSSRYLVKRTGEKVFLECVQDMDHENMFWYRQDPGLGLRLIYFSYDVKMKEKGDIPEGYSVSREKKERFSLILESASTNQTSMYLCASSPRTYSNQPQHFGDGTRLSIL.

The DNA of the CDR3 is TGTGCCAGCAGTGAGGAGCGGGAGTTCCATGAGCAGTTCTTC. Amino acid sequence: CASSEEREFHEQFF. The rearrangement links TRBV2 to TRBJ2-1, with TRBD2 identical over 8 bases. Germline-derived CDR1 and CDR2 are SNHLY and FYNNEI. The junction had 6 bases not matched to a gene; V was cut back by 3 bases and J by 8 bases. CDR3 length: 14 residues.

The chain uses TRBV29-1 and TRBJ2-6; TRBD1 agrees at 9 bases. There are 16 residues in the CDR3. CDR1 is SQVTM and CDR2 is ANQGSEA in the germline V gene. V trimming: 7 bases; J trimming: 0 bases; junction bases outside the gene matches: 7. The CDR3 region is CSAGTGRYSGANVLTF. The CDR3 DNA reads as TGCAGCGCTGGGACAGGGCGATACTCTGGGGCCAACGTCCTGACTTTC.

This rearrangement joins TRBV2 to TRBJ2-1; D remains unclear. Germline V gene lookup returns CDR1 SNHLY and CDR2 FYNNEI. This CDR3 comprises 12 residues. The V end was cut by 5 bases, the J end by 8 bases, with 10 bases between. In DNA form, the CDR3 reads TGTGCCAGCAGTCTAGAGGATGATGAGCAGTTCTTC. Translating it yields CASSLEDDEQFF.

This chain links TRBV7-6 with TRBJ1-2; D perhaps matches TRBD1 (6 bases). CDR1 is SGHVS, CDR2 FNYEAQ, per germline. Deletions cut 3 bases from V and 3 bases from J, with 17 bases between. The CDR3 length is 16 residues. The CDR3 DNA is TGTGCCAGCAGCTTGGACAGCAACCCAGGGGACTATGGCTACACCTTC. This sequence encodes CASSLDSNPGDYGYTF.

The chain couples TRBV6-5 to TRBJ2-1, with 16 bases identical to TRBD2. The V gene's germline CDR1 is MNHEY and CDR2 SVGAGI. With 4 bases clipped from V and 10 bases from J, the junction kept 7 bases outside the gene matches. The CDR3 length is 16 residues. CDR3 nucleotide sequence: TGTGCCAGCAGTTGGGGACTAGCGGGAGGGCCTTTGGAGCAGTTCTTC. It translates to CASSWGLAGGPLEQFF.

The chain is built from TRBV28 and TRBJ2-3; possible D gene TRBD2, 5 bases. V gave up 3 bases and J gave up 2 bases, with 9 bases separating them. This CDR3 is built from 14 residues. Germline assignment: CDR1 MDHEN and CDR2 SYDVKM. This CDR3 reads CASSLEESTDTQYF. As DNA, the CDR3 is TGTGCCAGCAGTTTGGAGGAGTCCACAGATACGCAGTATTTT. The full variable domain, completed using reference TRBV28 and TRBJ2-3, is DVKVTQSSRYLVKRTGEKVFLECVQDMDHENMFWYRQDPGLGLRLIYFSYDVKMKEKGDIPEGYSVSREKKERFSLILESASTNQTSMYLCASSLEESTDTQYFGPGTRLTVL.

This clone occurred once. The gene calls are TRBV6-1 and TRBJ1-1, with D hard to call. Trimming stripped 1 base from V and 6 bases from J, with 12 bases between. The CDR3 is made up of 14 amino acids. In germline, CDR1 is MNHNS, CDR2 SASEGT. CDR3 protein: CASSEGVGGAEAFF. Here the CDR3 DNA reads TGTGCCAGCAGTGAAGGGGTCGGCGGGGCTGAAGCTTTCTTT.

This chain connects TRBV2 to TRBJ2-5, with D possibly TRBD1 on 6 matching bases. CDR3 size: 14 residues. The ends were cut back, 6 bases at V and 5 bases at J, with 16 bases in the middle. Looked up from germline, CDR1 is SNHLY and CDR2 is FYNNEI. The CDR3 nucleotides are TGTGCCAGCAGGGATCAGGGGCGGTGGGAGACCCAGTACTTC. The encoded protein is CASRDQGRWETQYF.

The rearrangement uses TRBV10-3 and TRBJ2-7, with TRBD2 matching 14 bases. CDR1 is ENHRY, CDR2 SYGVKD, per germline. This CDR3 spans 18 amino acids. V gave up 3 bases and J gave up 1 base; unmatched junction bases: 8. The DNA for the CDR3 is TGTGCCATCAGTGACGGACTAGCGGGGGGCGTCGTTTCCTACGAGCAGTACTTC. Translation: CAISDGLAGGVVSYEQYF.

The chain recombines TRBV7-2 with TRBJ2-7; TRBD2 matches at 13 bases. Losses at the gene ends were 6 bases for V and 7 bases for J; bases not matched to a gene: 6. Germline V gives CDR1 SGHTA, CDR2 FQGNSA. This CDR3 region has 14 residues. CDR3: CASRWTSGSGEQYF. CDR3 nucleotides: TGTGCCAGCAGGTGGACTAGCGGGAGTGGGGAGCAGTACTTC.

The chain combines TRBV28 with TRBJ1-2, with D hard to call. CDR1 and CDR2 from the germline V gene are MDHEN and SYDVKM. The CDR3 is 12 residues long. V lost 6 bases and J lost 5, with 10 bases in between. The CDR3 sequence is CASRGSGYGYTF. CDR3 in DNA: TGTGCCAGCAGGGGGAGCGGGTATGGCTACACCTTC.

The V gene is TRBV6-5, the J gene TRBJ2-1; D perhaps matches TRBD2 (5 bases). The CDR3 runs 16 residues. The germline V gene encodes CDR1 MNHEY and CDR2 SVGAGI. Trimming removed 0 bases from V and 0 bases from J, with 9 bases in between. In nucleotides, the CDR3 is TGTGCCAGCAGTTACTCCGGGGAGAGCTCCTACAATGAGCAGTTCTTC. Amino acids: CASSYSGESSYNEQFF.

The CDR3 nucleotides are TGTGCCAGCAGTTATGGACAGGGGAGCGAGCAGTACTTC. It specifies CASSYGQGSEQYF. V gene TRBV6-5 combines with J gene TRBJ2-7, with TRBD1 identical over 9 bases. The CDR3 is 13 amino acids. V shed 3 bases, J shed 6 bases, and the junction held 3 bases outside the gene matches. In germline, CDR1 is MNHEY, CDR2 SVGAGI.

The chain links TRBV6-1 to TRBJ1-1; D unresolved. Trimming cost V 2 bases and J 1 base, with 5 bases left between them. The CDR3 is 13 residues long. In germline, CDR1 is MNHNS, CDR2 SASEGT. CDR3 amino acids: CASSERENTEAFF. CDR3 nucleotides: TGTGCCAGCAGTGAACGGGAGAACACTGAAGCTTTCTTT.